The clone carrying this T cell receptor (beta chain) was observed a handful of times. Authors' data handling: By means of reference gene primer amplification, nucleated cell counts were estimated. The protocol was immunoSEQ multiplex PCR, while the TCRdb copy is restricted to in-frame clones and leaves out a portion. The V and J calls and the clone size are those of that table, but D and trimming were determined from the DNA. The sample lists hundreds of thousands of clones, about 83% occurring once. The record originates from a study of blood T cell repertoires in COVID-19. At the level of the study: The origin of the acute and convalescent COVID-19 samples was the United States, Italy and Spain. PBMCs, B-cell-depleted T cells, or T cells provided the cDNA or gDNA that made up the material.

The CDR3 runs 15 residues. With 6 bases clipped from V and 9 bases from J, the junction kept 7 bases outside the gene matches. Germline CDR1 and CDR2: LNHDA and SQIVND (reference sequence). V usage is TRBV19 and J usage is TRBJ1-6, with TRBD1 matching 11 bases. The clonotype originates from a woman in her 50s who had recovered from COVID-19. The sequenced sample consisted of PBMCs or T cells enriched from blood (not recorded which). CDR3 region: CASSRRTGGSSPLHF. CDR3 in DNA: TGTGCCAGTAGCCGAAGGACAGGGGGCTCTTCACCCCTCCACTTT.